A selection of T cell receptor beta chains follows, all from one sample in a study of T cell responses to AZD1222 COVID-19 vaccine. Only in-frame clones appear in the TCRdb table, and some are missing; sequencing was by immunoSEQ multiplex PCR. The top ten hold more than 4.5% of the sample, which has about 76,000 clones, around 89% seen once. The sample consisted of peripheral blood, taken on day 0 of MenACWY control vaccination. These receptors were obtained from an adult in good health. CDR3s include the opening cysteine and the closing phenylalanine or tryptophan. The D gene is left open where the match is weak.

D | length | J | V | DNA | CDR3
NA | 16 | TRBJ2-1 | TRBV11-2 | TGTGCCAGCAGCTTAGATGTAGACCCCCAGGGCAGTGAGCAGTTCTTC | CASSLDVDPQGSEQFF
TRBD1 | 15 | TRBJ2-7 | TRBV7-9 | TGTGCCAGCAGCCGGGGACAGGGGCGGGTCTACGAGCAGTACTTC | CASSRGQGRVYEQYF
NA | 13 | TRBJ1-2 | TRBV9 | TGTGCCAGCAGGCCGGGGATGGAACTGGGCTACACCTTC | CASRPGMELGYTF
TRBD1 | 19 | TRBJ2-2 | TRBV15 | TGTGCCACCAGCAGAGATGGAGGGCGGGCAGGGGGCAATCCCGGGGAGCTGTTTTTT | CATSRDGGRAGGNPGELFF
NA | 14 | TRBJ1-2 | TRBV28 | TGTGCCAGCAGTTTAAGGACTACCCCCTATGGCTACACCTTC | CASSLRTTPYGYTF
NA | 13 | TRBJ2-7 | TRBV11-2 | TGTGCCAGCAGCTTTGACCGGGGTGACGAGCAGTACTTC | CASSFDRGDEQYF
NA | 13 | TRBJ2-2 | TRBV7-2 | TGTGCCAGCAGGAACAAGAACACCGGGGAGCTGTTTTTT | CASRNKNTGELFF
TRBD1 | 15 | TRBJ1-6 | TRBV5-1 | TGCGCCAGCAGCCAGACAGGGGCTCAAAATTCACCCCTCCACTTT | CASSQTGAQNSPLHF
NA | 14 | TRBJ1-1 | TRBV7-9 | TGTGCCAGCAGCCGCCAGGGACGGCTTACTGAAGCTTTCTTT | CASSRQGRLTEAFF
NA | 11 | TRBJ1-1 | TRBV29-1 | TGCACCCTGGGGGTCGGGCGTGAAGCTTTCTTT | CTLGVGREAFF
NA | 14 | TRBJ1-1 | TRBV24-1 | TGTGCCACCAGTGCTGGGACGCCGAACACTGAAGCTTTCTTT | CATSAGTPNTEAFF
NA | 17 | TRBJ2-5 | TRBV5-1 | TGCGCCAGCAGCTCCCGAGCCCCCCAGCGGAGGGGGGAGACCCAGTACTTC | CASSSRAPQRRGETQYF
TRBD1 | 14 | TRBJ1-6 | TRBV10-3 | TGTGCCATCAGGGCCGGGACAGGGAATTCACCCCTCCACTTT | CAIRAGTGNSPLHF
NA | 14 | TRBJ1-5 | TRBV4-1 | TGCGCCAGCAGCCAAGGACAGTCCAATCAGCCCCAGCATTTT | CASSQGQSNQPQHF
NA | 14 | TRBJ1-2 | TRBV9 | TGTGCCAGCAGCGTAGAGGACACGGTCTATGGCTACACCTTC | CASSVEDTVYGYTF
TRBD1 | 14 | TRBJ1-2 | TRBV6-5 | TGTGCCAGCGGGGACGGACAGGTTGTGGATGGCTACACCTTC | CASGDGQVVDGYTF
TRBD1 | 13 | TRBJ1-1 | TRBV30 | TGTGCCCGAGAACAGGGGTTGAGCACTGAAGCTTTCTTT | CAREQGLSTEAFF
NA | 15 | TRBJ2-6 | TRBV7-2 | TGTGCCAGCAGCTTATGGGCCTCTGGGGCCAACGTCCTGACTTTC | CASSLWASGANVLTF